The rows below give T cell receptor beta chains drawn from one sample of a study of cytomegalovirus exposure and HLA in healthy donors. TCRdb's table, derived via immunoSEQ multiplex PCR, lists solely in-frame clones and lacks some. The data hold about 93,000 clones, with approximately 60% observed a single time. Specimen: PBMCs. Source of these receptors: a boy aged 5-17 years in good health and CMV-seropositive. Both conserved end residues are part of each CDR3. A D gene is named only where the DNA matches it firmly. Clone size is stated in some rows and not others, as once, few, many or a class when expanded.

NA	TRBV12-2	TRBJ1-1	NA	TGTGCAAGTCGCTCCTGTCCATCACGTAAGACAGGGAGCACTGAAGCTTTCTTT	CASRSCPSRKTGSTEAFF
NA	TRBV5-1	TRBJ2-1	TRBD2	TGCGCCAGCAGCTTCGGGGGGGGGATCTCCTACAATGAGCAGTTCTTC	CASSFGGGISYNEQFF
once	TRBV2	TRBJ1-1	NA	TGTGCCAGCAGTCTACCCCAAGAGAACACTGAAGCTTTCTTT	CASSLPQENTEAFF
few	TRBV7-2	TRBJ1-2	TRBD1	TGTGCCAGCAGCTCTACAGGGGGAAACTATGGCTACACCTTC	CASSSTGGNYGYTF
NA	TRBV5-1	TRBJ1-5	NA	TGCGCCAGCAGCTTACAGGGTTCAGGTCAGCCCCAGCATTTT	CASSLQGSGQPQHF
NA	TRBV27	TRBJ2-7	TRBD2	TGTGCCAGCAGTCCCAGCGGGAGGGCCTCCGAGCAGTACTTC	CASSPSGRASEQYF
NA	TRBV5-6	TRBJ2-1	NA	TGTGCCAGCAGCTTGTCCGGCGGGGCGAATGAGCAGTTCTTC	CASSLSGGANEQFF
NA	TRBV5-4	TRBJ1-1	NA	TGTGCCAGCAGTTTGCAGGGCATCAAGACTGAAGCTTTCTTT	CASSLQGIKTEAFF
NA	TRBV5-1	TRBJ2-7	TRBD1	TGCGCCAGCAGCTTGGGTCAGGGGGCGGAAGAGCAGTACTTC	CASSLGQGAEEQYF
NA	TRBV11-2	TRBJ1-5	NA	TGTGCCAGCAGCCGGGGGGGAGGTAATCAGCCCCAGCATTTT	CASSRGGGNQPQHF
NA	TRBV21-1	TRBJ1-4	NA	TGTGCCACCACGCGGGCCCCGGGGGAATTT	CATTRAPGEF
NA	TRBV5-4	TRBJ1-1	TRBD1	TGTGCCAGCAGCTTGGTGGGGACAGGGGGTGGGACTGAAGCTTTCTTT	CASSLVGTGGGTEAFF
NA	TRBV6-6	TRBJ2-1	NA	TGTGCCAGCAGTTACGCGACGAGGACCTACAATGAGCAGTTCTTC	CASSYATRTYNEQFF
NA	TRBV2	TRBJ2-7	NA	TGTGCCAGCACAGGAACCTCCTACGAGCAGTACTTC	CASTGTSYEQYF
NA	TRBV6-9	TRBJ2-1	TRBD2	TGTGCCAGCAGGAAGCGGGAGTCACCCAATGAGCAGTTCTTC	CASRKRESPNEQFF
NA	TRBV11-3	TRBJ2-1	TRBD2	TGTGCCAGCAGCTTAGGTACTAGCGGGGGGTCAGATGAGCAGTTCTTC	CASSLGTSGGSDEQFF
few	TRBV7-2	TRBJ1-1	NA	TGTGCCAGCAGCCTCAAGACAACAACTGAAGCTTTCTTT	CASSLKTTTEAFF
NA	TRBV14	TRBJ2-5	NA	TGTGCCAGCAGCTACGGGTATCGAGAGACCCAGTACTTC	CASSYGYRETQYF
NA	TRBV7-9	TRBJ2-7	NA	TGTGCCAGCAGCCCCGGGGGCTCCTACGAGCAGTACTTC	CASSPGGSYEQYF
few	TRBV9	TRBJ1-2	NA	TGTGCCAGCAGCGTAGATGAGGGGGACTATGGCTACACCTTC	CASSVDEGDYGYTF
few	TRBV5-1	TRBJ2-3	TRBD2	TGCGCCAGCAGCTCCGGCGGCGGGGGGGCCCGAAGAGATACGCAGTATTTT	CASSSGGGGARRDTQYF
few	TRBV7-2	TRBJ2-7	NA	TGTGCCAGCGGGGACGGGACTCCCGGATACGAGCAGTACTTC	CASGDGTPGYEQYF
NA	TRBV2	TRBJ1-1	TRBD1	TGTGCCAGCGCACGACAGGGGAACACTGAAGCTTTCTTT	CASARQGNTEAFF
NA	TRBV6-1	TRBJ1-2	NA	TGTGCCAGCAGGGACAGCAAGGATTTTGGCTACACCTTC	CASRDSKDFGYTF
NA	TRBV28	TRBJ1-6	NA	TGTGCCAGCACACAGGGATATAATTCACCCCTCCACTTT	CASTQGYNSPLHF
NA	TRBV7-8	TRBJ1-1	TRBD1	TGTGCCAGCAGCTTAGTCAGGGGGTACACTGAAGCTTTCTTT	CASSLVRGYTEAFF
few	TRBV5-1	TRBJ2-7	NA	TGCGCCAGCAGCTTGTTGGACAGCTCCTACGAGCAGTACTTC	CASSLLDSSYEQYF
few	TRBV15	TRBJ2-4	NA	TGTGCCACTCGACGACTAGCCAAAAACATTCAGTACTTC	CATRRLAKNIQYF
NA	TRBV5-1	TRBJ1-1	NA	TGCGCCAGCAGTTTGGGCAGAAACACTGAAGCTTTCTTT	CASSLGRNTEAFF
once	TRBV30	TRBJ1-5	NA	TGTGCCTGGAGTGTGGGAGGGAATCAGCCCCAGAATTTT	CAWSVGGNQPQNF
NA	TRBV5-1	TRBJ2-3	NA	TGCGCCAGCAAGGCGGAGCCTAGCACAGATACGCAGTATTTT	CASKAEPSTDTQYF
few	TRBV27	TRBJ1-1	TRBD1	TGTGCCAGCAGTTTAGGCGGGACAGGGCCTGAAGCTTTCTTT	CASSLGGTGPEAFF
NA	TRBV9	TRBJ2-7	NA	TGTGCCAGCAGCGTAGATGGGGGCTCGTCCTACGAGCAGTACTTC	CASSVDGGSSYEQYF
NA	TRBV5-1	TRBJ2-7	TRBD2	TGCGCCAGCAGCTCCCCTACTAGCGGGAGCTTCGAGCAGTACTTC	CASSSPTSGSFEQYF
NA	TRBV5-1	TRBJ2-1	TRBD2	TGCGCCAGCAAAGGGACTAGCGGGAGGGCCCACAATGAGCAGTTCTTC	CASKGTSGRAHNEQFF
NA	TRBV19	TRBJ1-1	TRBD1	TGTGCCAGTCGCGAGGGGGCCTTCATGAACACTGAAGCTTTCTTT	CASREGAFMNTEAFF
NA	TRBV18	TRBJ1-5	NA	TGTGCCAGCGGGTCACAGGGCAATCAGCCCCAGCATTTT	CASGSQGNQPQHF
NA	TRBV9	TRBJ2-3	NA	TGTGCCAGCAGCGTAGGTCCCCAGATGGCTAGCACAGATACGCAGTATTTT	CASSVGPQMASTDTQYF
NA	TRBV4-1	TRBJ1-2	TRBD1	TGCGCCAGCAGCCAAACAGACCCGACAGGGAGCGGTCCCTATGGCTACACCTTC	CASSQTDPTGSGPYGYTF
NA	TRBV6-1	TRBJ2-7	NA	TGTGCCAGCAGTTCAGGGGCCCACGAGCAGTACTTC	CASSSGAHEQYF
NA	TRBV6-5	TRBJ1-1	NA	TGTGCCAGCAGTTACTCGAGGGGGTGGAACACTGAAGCTTTCTTT	CASSYSRGWNTEAFF
NA	TRBV9	TRBJ2-7	TRBD1	TGTGCCAGCAGCGCCGCGGGACAGGGATCATACGAGCAGTACTTC	CASSAAGQGSYEQYF
NA	TRBV5-1	TRBJ2-1	NA	TGCGCCAGCAGCCCACGCACGAGCTCCTACAATGAGCAGTTCTTC	CASSPRTSSYNEQFF
few	TRBV7-2	TRBJ1-3	TRBD1	TGTGCCAGCAGCTCGACTCCCGACAGGGTAATCGGAAACACCATATATTTT	CASSSTPDRVIGNTIYF
NA	TRBV4-2	TRBJ1-5	NA	TGTGCCAGCAGCCATGGCCCGTCCCCCATTAGCAATCAGCCCCAGCATTTT	CASSHGPSPISNQPQHF
few	TRBV6-5	TRBJ2-1	TRBD2	TGTGCCAGCAGTTACGGTGGCGGGGGTCCCTACAATGAGCAGTTCTTC	CASSYGGGGPYNEQFF
NA	TRBV19	TRBJ2-7	NA	TGTGCCAGTAGTTTCTACAGTGACTCCTACGAGCAGTACTTC	CASSFYSDSYEQYF
few	TRBV7-2	TRBJ2-1	TRBD1	TGTGCCAGCAGCAAACGGACAGGGTCCCACAATGAGCAGTTCTTC	CASSKRTGSHNEQFF
NA	TRBV19	TRBJ2-7	NA	TGTGCCAGTAGCCAAACGTTGAGTAGCTCCTACGAGCAGTACTTC	CASSQTLSSSYEQYF
NA	TRBV18	TRBJ2-7	TRBD1	TGTGCCAGCTCACGCCAGGGACAGGGGGCCGACGAGCAGTACTTC	CASSRQGQGADEQYF
NA	TRBV9	TRBJ2-5	NA	TGTGCCAGCAGCCCCGGAGGGGAAGAGACCCAGTACTTC	CASSPGGEETQYF
NA	TRBV19	TRBJ2-3	NA	TGTGCCAGCCATCCGGGCAGGGGCCCACTATGGGCAGATACGCAGTATTTT	CASHPGRGPLWADTQYF
NA	TRBV30	TRBJ1-2	NA	TGTGCCGGGCTCCGGTACGGGGGGCCCGGCTACACCTTC	CAGLRYGGPGYTF
NA	TRBV9	TRBJ2-2	TRBD2	TGTGCCAGCAGCGTAGTCGCGACTAGCGGGACCGGGGAGCTGTTTTTT	CASSVVATSGTGELFF
once	TRBV29-1	TRBJ1-1	TRBD1	TGCAGCGTGGGACAGGGGAGGACTGAAGCTTTCTTT	CSVGQGRTEAFF